Reported below is one TCR beta chain. CDR1 is SGHRS and CDR2 is YFSETQ in the germline V gene. The CDR3 spans 16 residues. Making the TCR beta cDNA relied on 5'RACE template switching with UMIs. From its re-call of the 5' RACE reads, TCRdb lists each CDR3 protein once, without DNA. The sample has some 410,000 distinct CDR3 sequences. These data are taken from a study of T cells expressing NK-cell markers. About the study: Researchers got TCR beta repertoires out of sorted CD3+CD56+NKG2C+, CD3+CD56+NKG2C- and CD3+CD56-NKG2C+ T cells.

The chain combines TRBV5-1 with TRBJ1-1; as DNA is missing, the TRBD1 call by TCRdb cannot be tested. Sequenced input: blood T cells: a sorted CD56 or NKG2C T cell subset, CD4+ or CD8+ T cells, or bulk PBMC T cells (not recorded which). The receptor's source is a woman aged 18 to 75 in good health. CDR3 protein: CASSPDIPSRKTEAFF.